This TCR beta chain was captured by sequencing in a study of long-term antiretroviral therapy in people with HIV. Details on this clone: Its antigen is still unknown.

Overall study findings and caveats: Diversity went up after ART and still fell short of transplant donor controls.

One or more pre-ART and two or more post-ART PBMC samples were available from each donor. The germline gives CDR1 SNHLY, CDR2 FYNNEI. With 9 bases removed from V and 3 bases from J, the gap between germline ends came to 0 bases. The CDR3 has 9 amino acids. At the survey level, the v3.0 immunoSEQ assay was run. Roughly 35,000-50,000 T-cell genomes per sample were the sequencing target. Sequencing was performed with immunoSEQ multiplex PCR; in TCRdb, only in-frame clones are kept and a portion is missing. The sample carries about 11,000 clones, around 81% recorded once. The sequence was obtained from a man aged 35 to 55 with HIV. The chain uses TRBV2 and TRBJ1-3; D uncertain. This specimen consisted of unsorted PBMCs, obtained 1.8 years after starting antiretroviral therapy. The CDR3 sequence is CASGNTIYF. CDR3 sequence (DNA): TGTGCCAGTGGAAACACCATATATTTT.